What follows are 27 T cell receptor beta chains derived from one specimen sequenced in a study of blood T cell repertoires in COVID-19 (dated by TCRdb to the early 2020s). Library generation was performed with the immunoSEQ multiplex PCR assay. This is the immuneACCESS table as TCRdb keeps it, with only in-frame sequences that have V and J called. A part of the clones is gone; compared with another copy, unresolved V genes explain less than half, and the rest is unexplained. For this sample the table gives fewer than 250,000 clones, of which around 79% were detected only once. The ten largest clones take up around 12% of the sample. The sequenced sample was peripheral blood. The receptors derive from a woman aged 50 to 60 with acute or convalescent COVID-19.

DNA for the CDR3: TGCGCCAGCAGTCCCCTCCCTGGGACAGGGGGCACCGGGGAGCTGTTTTTT. This codes for CASSPLPGTGGTGELFF. The rearrangement links TRBV10-1 to TRBJ2-2, with 11 positions matching TRBD1. V lost 5 bases and J lost 4; bases outside the gene matches: 9. The CDR3 spans 17 residues. The V gene's germline CDR1 is WNHNN and CDR2 SYGVQD (reference sequence).

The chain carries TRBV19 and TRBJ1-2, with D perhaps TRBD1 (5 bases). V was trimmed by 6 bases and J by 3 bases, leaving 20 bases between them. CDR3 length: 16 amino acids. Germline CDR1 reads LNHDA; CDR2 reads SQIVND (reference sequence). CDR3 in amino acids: CASRTRADRPDYGYTF. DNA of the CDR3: TGTGCCAGTAGGACCAGGGCCGATCGACCAGACTATGGCTACACCTTC.

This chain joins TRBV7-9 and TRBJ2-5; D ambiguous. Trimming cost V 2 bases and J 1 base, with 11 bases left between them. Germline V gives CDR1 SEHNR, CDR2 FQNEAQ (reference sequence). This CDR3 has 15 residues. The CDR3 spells CASSLQGGLQETQYF. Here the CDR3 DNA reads TGTGCCAGCAGCTTACAAGGCGGCCTCCAAGAGACCCAGTACTTC. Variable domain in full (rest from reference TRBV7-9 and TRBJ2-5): DTGVSQNPRHKITKRGQNVTFRCDPISEHNRLYWYRQTLGQGPEFLTYFQNEAQLEKSRLLSDRFSAERPKGSFSTLEIQRTEQGDSAMYLCASSLQGGLQETQYFGPGTRLLVL.

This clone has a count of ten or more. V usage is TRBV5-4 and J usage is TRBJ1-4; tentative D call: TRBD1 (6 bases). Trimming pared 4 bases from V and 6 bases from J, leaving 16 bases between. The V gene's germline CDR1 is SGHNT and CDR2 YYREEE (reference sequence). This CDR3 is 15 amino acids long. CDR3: CASSVGGRLDEKLFF. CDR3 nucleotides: TGTGCCAGCAGCGTTGGGGGCAGGCTAGATGAAAAACTGTTTTTT.

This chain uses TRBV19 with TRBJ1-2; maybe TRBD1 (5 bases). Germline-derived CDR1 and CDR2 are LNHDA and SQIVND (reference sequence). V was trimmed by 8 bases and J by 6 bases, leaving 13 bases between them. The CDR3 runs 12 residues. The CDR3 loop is CASFRVIDGYTF. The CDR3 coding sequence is TGTGCCAGTTTCAGGGTAATCGATGGCTACACCTTC.

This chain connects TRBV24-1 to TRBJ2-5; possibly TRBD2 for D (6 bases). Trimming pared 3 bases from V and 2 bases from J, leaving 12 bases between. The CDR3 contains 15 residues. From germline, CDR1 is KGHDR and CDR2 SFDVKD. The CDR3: CATSDMGGNQETQYF. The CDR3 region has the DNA TGTGCCACCAGTGATATGGGGGGAAATCAAGAGACCCAGTACTTC.

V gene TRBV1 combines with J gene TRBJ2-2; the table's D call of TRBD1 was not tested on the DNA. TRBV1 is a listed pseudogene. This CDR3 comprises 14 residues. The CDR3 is CTSGTRRGGGELFF. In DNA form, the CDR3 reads TGCACCAGCGGGACGCGGAGAGGGGGCGGGGAGCTGTTTTTT.

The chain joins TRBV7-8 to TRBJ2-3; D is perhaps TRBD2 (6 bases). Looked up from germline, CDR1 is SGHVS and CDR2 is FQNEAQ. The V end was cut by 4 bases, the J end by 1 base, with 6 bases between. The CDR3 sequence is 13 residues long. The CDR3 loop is CASSSSGTDTQYF. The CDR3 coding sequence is TGTGCCAGCAGCTCTAGCGGCACAGATACGCAGTATTTT.

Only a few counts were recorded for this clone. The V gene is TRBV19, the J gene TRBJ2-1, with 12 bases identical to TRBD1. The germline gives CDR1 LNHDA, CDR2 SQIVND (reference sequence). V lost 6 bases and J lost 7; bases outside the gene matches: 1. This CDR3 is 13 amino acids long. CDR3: CASRGQGANEQFF. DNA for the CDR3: TGTGCCAGTAGGGGACAGGGGGCGAATGAGCAGTTCTTC.

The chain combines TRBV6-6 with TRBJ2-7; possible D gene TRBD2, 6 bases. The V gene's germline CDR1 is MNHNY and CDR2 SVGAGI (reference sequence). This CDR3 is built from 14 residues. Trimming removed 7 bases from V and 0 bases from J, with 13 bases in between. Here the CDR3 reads CASTPGDISYEQYF. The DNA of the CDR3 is TGTGCCAGCACTCCGGGGGATATCTCCTACGAGCAGTACTTC.

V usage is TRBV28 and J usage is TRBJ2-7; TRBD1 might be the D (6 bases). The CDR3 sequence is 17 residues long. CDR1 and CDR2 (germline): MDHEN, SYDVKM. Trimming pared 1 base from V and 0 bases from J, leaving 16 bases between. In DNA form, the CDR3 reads TGTGCCAGCAGTTTATCCCCGGCAGGGGTGCTCTCCTACGAGCAGTACTTC. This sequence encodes CASSLSPAGVLSYEQYF.

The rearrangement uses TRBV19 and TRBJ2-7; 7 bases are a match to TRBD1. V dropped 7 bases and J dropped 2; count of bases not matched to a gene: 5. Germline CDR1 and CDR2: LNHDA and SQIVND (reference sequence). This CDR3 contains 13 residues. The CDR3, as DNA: TGTGCCAGTAAAGAGACAGGGACCTACGAGCAGTACTTC. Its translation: CASKETGTYEQYF.

This chain's CDR3 is CASSITAGGGYEQYF. The CDR3 DNA follows: TGTGCCAGTAGTATAACGGCAGGGGGAGGCTACGAGCAGTACTTC. The rearrangement uses TRBV19 and TRBJ2-7, with D maybe TRBD1 (7 bases). CDR1 LNHDA and CDR2 SQIVND come from the germline V gene (reference sequence). This CDR3 comprises 15 residues. The V end lost 2 bases, the J end lost 3 bases, and 14 bases lay between the germline ends.

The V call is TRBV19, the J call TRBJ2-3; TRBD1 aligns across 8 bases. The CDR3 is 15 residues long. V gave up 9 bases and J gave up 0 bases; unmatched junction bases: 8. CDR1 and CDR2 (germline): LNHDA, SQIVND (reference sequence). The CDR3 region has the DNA TGTGCCAGCTCAGACAGGGGAATTAGCACAGATACGCAGTATTTT. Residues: CASSDRGISTDTQYF.

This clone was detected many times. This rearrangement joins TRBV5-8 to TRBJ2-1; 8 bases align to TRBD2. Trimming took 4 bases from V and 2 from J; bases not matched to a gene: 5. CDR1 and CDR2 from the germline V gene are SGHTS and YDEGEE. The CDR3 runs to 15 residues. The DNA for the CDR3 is TGTGCCAGCAGCCCCGGGAGGGCCCCCTACAATGAGCAGTTCTTC. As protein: CASSPGRAPYNEQFF.

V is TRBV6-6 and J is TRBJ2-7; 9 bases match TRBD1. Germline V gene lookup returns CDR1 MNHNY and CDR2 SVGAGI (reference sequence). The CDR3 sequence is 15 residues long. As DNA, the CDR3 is TGTGCTTCGACCACGCCGGGACAGGGTATAACCGAGCAGTACTTC. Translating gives CASTTPGQGITEQYF.

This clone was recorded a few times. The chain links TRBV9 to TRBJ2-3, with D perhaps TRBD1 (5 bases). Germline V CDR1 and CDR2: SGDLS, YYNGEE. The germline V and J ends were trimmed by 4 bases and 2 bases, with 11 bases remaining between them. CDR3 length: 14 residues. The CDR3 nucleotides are TGTGCCAGCAGCCCCTTGGACACCACAGATACGCAGTATTTT. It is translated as CASSPLDTTDTQYF.

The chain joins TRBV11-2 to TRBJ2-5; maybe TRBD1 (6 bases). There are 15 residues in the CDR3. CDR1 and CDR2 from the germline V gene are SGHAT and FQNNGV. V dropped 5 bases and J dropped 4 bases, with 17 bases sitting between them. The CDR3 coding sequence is TGTGCCAGCAGCCCTCGGACAGCGCCGGGAGAGACCCAGTACTTC. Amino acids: CASSPRTAPGETQYF.

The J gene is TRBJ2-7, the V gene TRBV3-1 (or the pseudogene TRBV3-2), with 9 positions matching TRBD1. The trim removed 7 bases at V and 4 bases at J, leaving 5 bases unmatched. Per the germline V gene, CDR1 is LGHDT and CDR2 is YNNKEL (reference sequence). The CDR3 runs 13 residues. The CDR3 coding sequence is TGTGCCAGCACCTTTGGACAGGGGTACGAGCAGTACTTC. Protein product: CASTFGQGYEQYF.

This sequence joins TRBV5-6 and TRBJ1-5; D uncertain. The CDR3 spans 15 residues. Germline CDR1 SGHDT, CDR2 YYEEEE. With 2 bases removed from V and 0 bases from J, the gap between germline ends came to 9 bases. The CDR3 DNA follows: TGTGCCAGCAGCTTCGGGGAGATTAGCAATCAGCCCCAGCATTTT. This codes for CASSFGEISNQPQHF.

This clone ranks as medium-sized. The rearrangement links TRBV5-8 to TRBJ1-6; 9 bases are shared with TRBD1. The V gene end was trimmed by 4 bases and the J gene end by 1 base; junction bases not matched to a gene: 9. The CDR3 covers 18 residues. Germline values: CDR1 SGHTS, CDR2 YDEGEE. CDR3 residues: CASSRGQGRWSYNSPLHF. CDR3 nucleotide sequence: TGTGCCAGCAGCCGGGGACAGGGTAGATGGTCCTATAATTCACCCCTCCACTTT.

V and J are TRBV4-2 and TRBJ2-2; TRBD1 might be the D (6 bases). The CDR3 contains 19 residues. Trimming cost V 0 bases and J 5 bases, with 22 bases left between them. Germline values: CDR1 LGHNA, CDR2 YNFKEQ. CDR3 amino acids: CASSQEEATLTGWTGELFF. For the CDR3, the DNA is TGTGCCAGCAGCCAAGAGGAAGCGACCCTCACAGGGTGGACCGGGGAGCTGTTTTTT.

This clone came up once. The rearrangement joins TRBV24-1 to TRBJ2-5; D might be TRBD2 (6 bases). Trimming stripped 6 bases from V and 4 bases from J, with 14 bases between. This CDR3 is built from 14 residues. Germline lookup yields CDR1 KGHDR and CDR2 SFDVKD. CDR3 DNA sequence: TGTGCCACCAGTCAGTCCGGGGGTAGAGAGACCCAGTACTTC. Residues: CATSQSGGRETQYF.

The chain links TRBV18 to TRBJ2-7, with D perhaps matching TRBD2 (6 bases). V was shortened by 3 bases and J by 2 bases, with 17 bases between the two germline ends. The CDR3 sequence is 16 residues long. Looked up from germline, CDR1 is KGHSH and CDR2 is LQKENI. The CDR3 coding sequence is TGTGCCAGCTCACCTTCCGGGACTTCTGACCCCTACGAGCAGTACTTC. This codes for CASSPSGTSDPYEQYF.

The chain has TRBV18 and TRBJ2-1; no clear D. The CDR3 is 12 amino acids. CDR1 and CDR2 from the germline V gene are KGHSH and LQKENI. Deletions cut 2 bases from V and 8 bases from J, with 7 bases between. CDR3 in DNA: TGTGCCAGCTCACCAGAGCGAGATGAGCAGTTCTTC. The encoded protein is CASSPERDEQFF.

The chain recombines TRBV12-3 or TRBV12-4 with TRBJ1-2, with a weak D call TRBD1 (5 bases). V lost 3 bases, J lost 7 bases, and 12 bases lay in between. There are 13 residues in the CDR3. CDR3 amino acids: CASSFGGDLGYTF. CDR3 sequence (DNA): TGTGCCAGCAGTTTCGGAGGGGACCTTGGCTACACCTTC.

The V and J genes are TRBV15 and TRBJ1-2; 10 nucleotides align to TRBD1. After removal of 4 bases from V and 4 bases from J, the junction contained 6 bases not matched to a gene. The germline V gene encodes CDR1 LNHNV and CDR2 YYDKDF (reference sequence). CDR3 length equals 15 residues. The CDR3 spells CATSTLDRGFYGYTF. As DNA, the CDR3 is TGTGCCACCAGCACACTGGACAGGGGGTTCTATGGCTACACCTTC.